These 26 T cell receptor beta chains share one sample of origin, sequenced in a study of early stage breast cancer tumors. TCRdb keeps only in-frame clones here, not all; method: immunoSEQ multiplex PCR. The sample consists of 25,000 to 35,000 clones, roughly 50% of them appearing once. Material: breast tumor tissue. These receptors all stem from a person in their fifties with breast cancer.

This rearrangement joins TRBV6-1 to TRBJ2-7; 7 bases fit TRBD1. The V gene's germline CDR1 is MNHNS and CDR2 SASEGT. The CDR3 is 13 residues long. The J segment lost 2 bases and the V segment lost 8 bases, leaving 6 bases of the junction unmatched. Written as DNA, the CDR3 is TGTGCCAGCGGCCAGGGACAGACCTACGAGCAGTACTTC. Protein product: CASGQGQTYEQYF.

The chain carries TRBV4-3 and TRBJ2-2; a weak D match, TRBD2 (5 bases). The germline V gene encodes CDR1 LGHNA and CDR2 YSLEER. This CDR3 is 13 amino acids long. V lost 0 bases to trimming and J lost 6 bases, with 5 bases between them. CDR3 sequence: CASSQELAGELFF. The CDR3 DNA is TGCGCCAGCAGCCAAGAACTAGCCGGGGAGCTGTTTTTT.

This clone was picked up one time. The DNA of the CDR3 is TGTGCCAGCAGCCCTCGGCAGCGGGAGGACGAGCAGTACTTC. This codes for CASSPRQREDEQYF. The chain joins TRBV7-3 to TRBJ2-7, with 9 nucleotides matching TRBD2. Germline V gene sequence: CDR1 SGHTA, CDR2 FQGTGA. The CDR3 length is 14 residues. The trim removed 5 bases at V and 5 bases at J, leaving 7 bases unmatched.

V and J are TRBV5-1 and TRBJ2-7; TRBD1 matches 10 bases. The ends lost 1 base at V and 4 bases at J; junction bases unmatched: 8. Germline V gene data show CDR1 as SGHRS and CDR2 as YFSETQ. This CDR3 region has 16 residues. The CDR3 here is CASSLRSTGGAYEQYF. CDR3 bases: TGCGCCAGCAGCTTGAGGTCGACAGGGGGCGCATACGAGCAGTACTTC.

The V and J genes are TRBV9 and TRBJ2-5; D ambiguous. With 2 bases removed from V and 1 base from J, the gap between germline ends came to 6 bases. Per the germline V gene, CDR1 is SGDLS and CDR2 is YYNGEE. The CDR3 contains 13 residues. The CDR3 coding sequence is TGTGCCAGCAGCGTGGCAGCCCAAGAGACCCAGTACTTC. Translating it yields CASSVAAQETQYF.

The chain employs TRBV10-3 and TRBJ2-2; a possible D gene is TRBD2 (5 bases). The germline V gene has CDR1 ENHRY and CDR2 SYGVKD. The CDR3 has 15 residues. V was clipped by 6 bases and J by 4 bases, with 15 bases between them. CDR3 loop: CAISLASIGTGELFF. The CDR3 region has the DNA TGTGCCATCAGCCTTGCTAGCATCGGCACCGGGGAGCTGTTTTTT.

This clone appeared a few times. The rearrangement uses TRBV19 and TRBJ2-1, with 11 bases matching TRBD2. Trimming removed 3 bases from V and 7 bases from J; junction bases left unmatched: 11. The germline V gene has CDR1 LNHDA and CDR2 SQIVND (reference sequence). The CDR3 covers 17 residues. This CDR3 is CASSILLLAGGRNEQFF. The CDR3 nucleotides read TGTGCCAGTAGTATCCTACTCCTAGCGGGAGGCAGAAATGAGCAGTTCTTC.

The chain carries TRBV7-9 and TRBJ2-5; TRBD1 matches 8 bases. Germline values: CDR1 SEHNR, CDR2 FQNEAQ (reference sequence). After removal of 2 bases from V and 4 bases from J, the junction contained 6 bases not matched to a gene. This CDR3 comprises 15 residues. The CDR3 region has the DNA TGTGCCAGCAGCTTAAGGACAGGGTTTGGAGAGACCCAGTACTTC. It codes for CASSLRTGFGETQYF.

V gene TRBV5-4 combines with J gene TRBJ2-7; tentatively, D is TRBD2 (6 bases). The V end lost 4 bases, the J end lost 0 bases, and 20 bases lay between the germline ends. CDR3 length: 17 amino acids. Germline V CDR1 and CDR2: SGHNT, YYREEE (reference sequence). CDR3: CASSPPGGKRSSYEQYF. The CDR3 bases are TGTGCCAGCAGCCCCCCCGGAGGGAAGCGGAGCTCCTACGAGCAGTACTTC. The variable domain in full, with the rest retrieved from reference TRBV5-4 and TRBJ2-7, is ETGVTQSPTHLIKTRGQQVTLRCSSQSGHNTVSWYQQALGQGPQFIFQYYREEENGRGNFPPRFSGLQFPNYSSELNVNALELDDSALYLCASSPPGGKRSSYEQYFGPGTRLTVT.

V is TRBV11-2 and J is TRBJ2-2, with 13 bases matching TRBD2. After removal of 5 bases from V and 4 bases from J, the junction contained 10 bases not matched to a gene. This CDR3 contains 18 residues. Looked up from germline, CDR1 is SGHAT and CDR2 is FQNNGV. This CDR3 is CASSRGLGLAGLTGELFF. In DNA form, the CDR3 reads TGTGCCAGCAGCCGGGGTCTGGGACTAGCGGGACTCACCGGGGAGCTGTTTTTT.

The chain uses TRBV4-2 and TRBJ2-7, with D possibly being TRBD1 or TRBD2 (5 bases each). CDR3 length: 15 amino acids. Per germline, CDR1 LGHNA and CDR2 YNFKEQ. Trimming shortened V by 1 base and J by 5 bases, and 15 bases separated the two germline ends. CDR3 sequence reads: CASSQAGTPENEQYF. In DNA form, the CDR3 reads TGTGCCAGCAGCCAAGCGGGGACCCCTGAGAACGAGCAGTACTTC.

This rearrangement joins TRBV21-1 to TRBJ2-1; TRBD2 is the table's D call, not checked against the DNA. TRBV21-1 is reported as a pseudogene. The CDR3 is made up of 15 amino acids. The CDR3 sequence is CASSKTCSSYNEQFF. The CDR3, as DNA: TGTGCCAGCAGCAAAACCTGTAGCTCCTACAATGAGCAGTTCTTC.

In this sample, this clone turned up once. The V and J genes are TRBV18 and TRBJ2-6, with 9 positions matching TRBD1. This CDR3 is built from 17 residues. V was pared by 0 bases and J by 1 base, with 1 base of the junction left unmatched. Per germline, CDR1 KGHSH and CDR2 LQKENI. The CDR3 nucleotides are TGTGCCAGCTCACCACCGGGACAGGGATCTGGGGCCAACGTCCTGACTTTC. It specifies CASSPPGQGSGANVLTF.

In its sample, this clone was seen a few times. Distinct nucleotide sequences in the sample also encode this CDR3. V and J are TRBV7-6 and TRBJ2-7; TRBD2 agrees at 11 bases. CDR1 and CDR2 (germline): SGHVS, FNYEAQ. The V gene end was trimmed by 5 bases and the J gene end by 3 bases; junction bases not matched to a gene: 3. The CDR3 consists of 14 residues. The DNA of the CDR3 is TGTGCCAGCAGCCCTGGGACTAGCGGCTACGAGCAGTACTTC. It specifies CASSPGTSGYEQYF.

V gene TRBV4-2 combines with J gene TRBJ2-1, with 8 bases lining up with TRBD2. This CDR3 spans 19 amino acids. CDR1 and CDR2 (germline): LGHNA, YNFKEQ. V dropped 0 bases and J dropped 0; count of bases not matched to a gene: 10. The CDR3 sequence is CASSQDSESGRASYNEQFF. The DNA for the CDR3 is TGTGCCAGCAGCCAAGATTCGGAGTCCGGGAGGGCCTCCTACAATGAGCAGTTCTTC.

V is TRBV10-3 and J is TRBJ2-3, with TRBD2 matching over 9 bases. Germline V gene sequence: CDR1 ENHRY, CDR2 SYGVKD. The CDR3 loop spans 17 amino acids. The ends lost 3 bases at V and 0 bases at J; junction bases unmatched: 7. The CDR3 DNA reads TGTGCCATCAGTGACAACATAGCGGGAGTTAGCACAGATACGCAGTATTTT. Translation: CAISDNIAGVSTDTQYF.

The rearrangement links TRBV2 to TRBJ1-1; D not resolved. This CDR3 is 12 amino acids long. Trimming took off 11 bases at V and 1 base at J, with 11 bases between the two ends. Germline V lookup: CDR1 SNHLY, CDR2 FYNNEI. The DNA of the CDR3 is TGTGCCGGAACAACGGAGAACACTGAAGCTTTCTTT. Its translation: CAGTTENTEAFF.

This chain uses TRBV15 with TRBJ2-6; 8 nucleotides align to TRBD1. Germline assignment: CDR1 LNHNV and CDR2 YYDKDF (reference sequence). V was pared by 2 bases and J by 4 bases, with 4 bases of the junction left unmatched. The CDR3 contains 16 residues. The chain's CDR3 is CATSRQGAAGANVLTF. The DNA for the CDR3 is TGTGCCACCAGCAGACAGGGGGCTGCGGGGGCCAACGTCCTGACTTTC.

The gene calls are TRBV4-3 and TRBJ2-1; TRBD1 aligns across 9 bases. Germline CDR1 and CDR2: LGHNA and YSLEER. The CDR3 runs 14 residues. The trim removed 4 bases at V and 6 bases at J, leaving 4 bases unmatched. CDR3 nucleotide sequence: TGCGCCAGCAGCCCTGGACAGGGGAGCAATGAGCAGTTCTTC. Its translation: CASSPGQGSNEQFF.

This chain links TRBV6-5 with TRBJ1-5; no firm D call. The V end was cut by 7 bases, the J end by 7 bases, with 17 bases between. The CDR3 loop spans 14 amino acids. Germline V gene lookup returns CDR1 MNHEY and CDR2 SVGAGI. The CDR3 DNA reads TGTGCCAGCAACCAACCGGTGAGCGGGCAGCCCCAGCATTTT. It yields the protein CASNQPVSGQPQHF.

For the CDR3, the DNA is TGTGCCAGCCACAGGGCTCGCATGAACACTGAAGCTTTCTTT. This encodes CASHRARMNTEAFF. This chain links TRBV7-2 with TRBJ1-1, with D perhaps matching TRBD1 (6 bases). The CDR3 is 14 amino acids. The germline gives CDR1 SGHTA, CDR2 FQGNSA. Trimming pared 8 bases from V and 0 bases from J, leaving 13 bases between. The full variable domain, with the rest looked up from reference TRBV7-2 and TRBJ1-1, is GAGVSQSPSNKVTEKGKDVELRCDPISGHTALYWYRQSLGQGLEFLIYFQGNSAPDKSGLPSDRFSAERTGGSVSTLTIQRTQQEDSAVYLCASHRARMNTEAFFGQGTRLTVV.

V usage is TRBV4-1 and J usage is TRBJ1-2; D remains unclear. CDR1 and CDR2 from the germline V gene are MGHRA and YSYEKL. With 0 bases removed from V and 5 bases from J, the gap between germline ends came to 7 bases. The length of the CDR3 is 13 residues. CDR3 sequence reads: CASSQDDRYGYTF. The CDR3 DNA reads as TGCGCCAGCAGCCAAGATGATCGGTATGGCTACACCTTC.

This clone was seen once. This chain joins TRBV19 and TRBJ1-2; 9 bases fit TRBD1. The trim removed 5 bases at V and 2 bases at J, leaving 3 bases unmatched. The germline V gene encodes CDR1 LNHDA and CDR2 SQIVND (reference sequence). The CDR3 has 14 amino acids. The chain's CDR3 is CASSVGTGNYGYTF. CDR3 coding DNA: TGTGCCAGTAGTGTCGGGACAGGGAACTATGGCTACACCTTC. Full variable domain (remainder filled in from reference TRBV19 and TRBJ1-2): DGGITQSPKYLFRKEGQNVTLSCEQNLNHDAMYWYRQDPGQGLRLIYYSQIVNDFQKGDIAEGYSVSREKKESFPLTVTSAQKNPTAFYLCASSVGTGNYGYTFGSGTRLTVV.

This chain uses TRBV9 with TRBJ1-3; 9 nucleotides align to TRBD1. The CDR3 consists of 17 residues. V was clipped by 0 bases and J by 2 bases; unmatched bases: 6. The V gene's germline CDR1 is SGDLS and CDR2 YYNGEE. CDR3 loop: CASSVGLDRGAGNTIYF. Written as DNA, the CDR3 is TGTGCCAGCAGCGTAGGTCTGGACAGGGGTGCTGGAAACACCATATATTTT.

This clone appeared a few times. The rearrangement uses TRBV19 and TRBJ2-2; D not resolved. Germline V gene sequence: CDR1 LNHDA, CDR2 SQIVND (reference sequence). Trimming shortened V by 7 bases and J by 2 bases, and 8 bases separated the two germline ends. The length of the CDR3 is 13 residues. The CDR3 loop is CASKHRNTGELFF. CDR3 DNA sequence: TGTGCCAGTAAGCACAGAAACACCGGGGAGCTGTTTTTT.

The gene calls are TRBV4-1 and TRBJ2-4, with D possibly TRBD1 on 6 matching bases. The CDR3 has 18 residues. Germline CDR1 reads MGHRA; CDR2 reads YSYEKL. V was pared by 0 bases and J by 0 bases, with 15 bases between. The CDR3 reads CASSQERGSILAKNIQYF. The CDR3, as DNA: TGCGCCAGCAGCCAAGAGAGGGGGTCTATATTAGCCAAAAACATTCAGTACTTC.